The 19 T cell receptor beta chains below all came from one sample that was sequenced in a study of vaccination effects on CD4 cells after COVID-19. Before any sequencing was done, the ViraFEST assay used viral peptide pools to expand antigen-specific CD4+ T cells. The authors isolated CD4+ T cells after less than eleven days of culture. Infection dated between March and December 2020, before the Alpha, Beta and Delta variants reached the United States. The assay was immunoSEQ multiplex PCR, and TCRdb's table has in-frame clones only and misses some. The sample consists of roughly 45,000 clones, approximately 70% of them appearing once. These receptors have no known antigen. The sequenced sample was CD4+ T cells from PBMCs cultured with a peptide pool, obtained before COVID-19 vaccination. Receptor source: a human donor who had a prior SARS-CoV-2 infection.

The rearrangement uses TRBV21-1 and TRBJ1-4; TRBD1 is taken as the D call from the table, unchecked against the DNA. TRBV21-1 is marked as a pseudogene. This CDR3 contains 16 residues. CDR3 DNA sequence: TGTGCCAGCACCACGACAGGAGGAGTATCTAATGAAAAACTGTTTTTT. Amino acid sequence: CASTTTGGVSNEKLFF.

This chain links TRBV6-5 with TRBJ1-2; tentatively, D is TRBD1 (5 bases). V dropped 5 bases and J dropped 2 bases, with 12 bases sitting between them. Per germline, CDR1 MNHEY and CDR2 SVGAGI. The CDR3 spans 14 residues. Here the CDR3 reads CASSQTGRNYGYTF. The CDR3 nucleotides read TGTGCCAGCAGTCAGACGGGACGGAACTATGGCTACACCTTC.

The J gene is TRBJ1-1, the V gene TRBV3-1 (or the pseudogene TRBV3-2); no clear D gene. With 0 bases removed from V and 3 bases from J, the gap between germline ends came to 11 bases. The CDR3 runs 15 residues. Germline CDR1 and CDR2: LGHDT and YNNKEL (reference sequence). The CDR3 is CASSQEGEQYTEAFF. DNA for the CDR3: TGTGCCAGCAGCCAAGAAGGAGAGCAATACACTGAAGCTTTCTTT.

This chain joins TRBV4-3 and TRBJ2-7, with D maybe TRBD1 (6 bases). This CDR3 is built from 18 residues. Trimming pared 0 bases from V and 3 bases from J, leaving 21 bases between. The germline CDR1 and CDR2 sequences are LGHNA and YSLEER. CDR3 coding DNA: TGCGCCAGCAGCCAAGACCCGCCGGGACACGGTGGATACTACGAGCAGTACTTC. Amino acid sequence: CASSQDPPGHGGYYEQYF.

The J gene is TRBJ1-5, the V gene TRBV9, with D maybe TRBD1 (6 bases). This CDR3 comprises 17 residues. V lost 0 bases and J lost 5, with 18 bases in between. CDR1 is SGDLS and CDR2 is YYNGEE in the germline V gene. The CDR3 bases are TGTGCCAGCAGCGTAGGAGGTGGGGGGGCTCGGGATCAGCCCCAGCATTTT. Its protein is CASSVGGGGARDQPQHF.

The CDR3: CASSVATVVNEQFF. The CDR3, as DNA: TGTGCCAGCAGCGTAGCTACGGTTGTGAATGAGCAGTTCTTC. This sequence joins TRBV9 and TRBJ2-1; D gene uncertain. CDR1 is SGDLS, CDR2 YYNGEE, per germline. V lost 0 bases and J 7 bases, leaving 11 bases between the germline ends. The CDR3 runs 14 residues.

In its sample, this clone was seen once. The chain links TRBV19 to TRBJ1-5, with 7 bases lining up with TRBD1. Germline CDR1 reads LNHDA; CDR2 reads SQIVND (reference sequence). After removal of 6 bases from V and 0 bases from J, the junction contained 14 bases not matched to a gene. This CDR3 comprises 18 residues. The DNA of the CDR3 is TGTGCCAGTAGGCCAGCCCCAGGGGGTCCCTATAGCAATCAGCCCCAGCATTTT. Encoded protein: CASRPAPGGPYSNQPQHF.

This clone was observed a single time. Here the CDR3 DNA reads TGTGCCAGCAGCCTGAGACAGGGTAATTCACCCCTCCACTTT. This translates into CASSLRQGNSPLHF. This chain joins TRBV7-8 and TRBJ1-6; TRBD1 matches at 7 bases. This CDR3 spans 14 amino acids. V lost 5 bases, J lost 6 bases, and 4 bases stayed unmatched. Germline V gives CDR1 SGHVS, CDR2 FQNEAQ.

This chain joins TRBV7-9 and TRBJ1-2, with D possibly matching TRBD1 (5 bases). The germline CDR1 and CDR2 sequences are SEHNR and FQNEAQ (reference sequence). With 1 base removed from V and 0 bases from J, the gap between germline ends came to 6 bases. CDR3 size: 14 residues. This CDR3 reads CASSLGRANYGYTF. The DNA of the CDR3 is TGTGCCAGCAGCTTAGGCAGGGCTAACTATGGCTACACCTTC.

This chain uses TRBV7-9 with TRBJ2-3; no reliable D call. Looked up from germline, CDR1 is SEHNR and CDR2 is FQNEAQ (reference sequence). Trimming took off 3 bases at V and 0 bases at J, with 13 bases between the two ends. The CDR3 length is 16 residues. The CDR3 nucleotides are TGTGCCAGCAGCTTGCGGTTTGCGGATAGCACAGATACGCAGTATTTT. Translated: CASSLRFADSTDTQYF.

The chain uses TRBV7-2 and TRBJ2-3; weak D call: TRBD1 (6 bases). V was trimmed by 0 bases and J by 1 base, leaving 14 bases between them. The CDR3 extends over 17 amino acids. CDR1 and CDR2 (germline): SGHTA, FQGNSA. The CDR3 here is CASSLAMGARGTDTQYF. As DNA, the CDR3 is TGTGCCAGCAGCTTAGCAATGGGGGCACGTGGCACAGATACGCAGTATTTT.

The CDR3 DNA sequence: TGTGCCAGCAGCTCGCAGGCAGTCGAAGCTGGAAACACCATATATTTT. This sequence encodes CASSSQAVEAGNTIYF. The rearrangement links TRBV7-9 to TRBJ1-3; D unresolved. V gave up 4 bases and J gave up 2 bases, with 15 bases separating them. This CDR3 is built from 16 residues. Germline V lookup: CDR1 SEHNR, CDR2 FQNEAQ (reference sequence).

This clone was seen only a few times. The chain combines TRBV6-5 with TRBJ1-5; 10 nucleotides agree with TRBD1. The CDR3 loop spans 14 amino acids. The J segment lost 5 bases and the V segment lost 4 bases, leaving 2 bases of the junction unmatched. Germline assignment: CDR1 MNHEY and CDR2 SVGAGI. The CDR3 DNA reads TGTGCCAGCAGTTCTGGACAGGGGGATCAGCCCCAGCATTTT. This encodes CASSSGQGDQPQHF.

V is TRBV30 and J is TRBJ1-4; no definite D call. V was shortened by 2 bases and J by 5 bases, with 15 bases between the two germline ends. There are 15 residues in the CDR3. Germline CDR1 and CDR2: GTSNPN and SVGIG (reference sequence). CDR3 protein: CAWSYLRGINEKLFF. DNA of the CDR3: TGTGCCTGGAGTTACCTCAGAGGAATCAATGAAAAACTGTTTTTT. The full variable domain, completed using reference TRBV30 and TRBJ1-4, is SQTIHQWPATLVQPVGSPLSLECTVEGTSNPNLYWYRQAAGRGLQLLFYSVGIGQISSEVPQNLSASRPQDRQFILSSKKLLLSDSGFYLCAWSYLRGINEKLFFGSGTQLSVL.

The chain couples TRBV6-4 to TRBJ1-2, with TRBD1 matching 8 bases. V was clipped by 6 bases and J by 8 bases; unmatched bases: 8. Germline V gene data show CDR1 as MRHNA and CDR2 as SNTAGT. This CDR3 has 13 amino acids. DNA of the CDR3: TGTGCCAGCAGGAACGGACAGGGTGAAGGCTACACCTTC. Translating it yields CASRNGQGEGYTF.

The chain is built from TRBV7-6 and TRBJ2-7; TRBD2 is a possible D gene (7 bases). The V gene's germline CDR1 is SGHVS and CDR2 FNYEAQ. The CDR3 totals 15 residues. Trimming removed 0 bases from V and 2 bases from J, with 11 bases in between. CDR3 sequence: CASSLASGGAYEQYF. CDR3 nucleotides: TGTGCCAGCAGCTTAGCTTCGGGGGGCGCCTACGAGCAGTACTTC.

The V call is TRBV5-6, the J call TRBJ1-1, with D perhaps matching TRBD1 (5 bases). This CDR3 has 15 amino acids. Germline assignment: CDR1 SGHDT and CDR2 YYEEEE. Trimming took 4 bases from V and 2 from J, leaving 15 bases between them. In DNA form, the CDR3 reads TGTGCCAGCAGCGGACGACGGACACTTAACACTGAAGCTTTCTTT. Protein: CASSGRRTLNTEAFF. The full variable domain, rest sourced from reference TRBV5-6 and TRBJ1-1, is DAGVTQSPTHLIKTRGQQVTLRCSPKSGHDTVSWYQQALGQGPQFIFQYYEEEERQRGNFPDRFSGHQFPNYSSELNVNALLLGDSALYLCASSGRRTLNTEAFFGQGTRLTVV.

This clone was seen a single time. The chain combines TRBV7-9 with TRBJ2-1, with 13 bases lining up with TRBD2. The CDR3 has 13 amino acids. V was pared by 5 bases and J by 14 bases, with 6 bases of the junction left unmatched. In germline, CDR1 is SEHNR, CDR2 FQNEAQ (reference sequence). CDR3 coding DNA: TGTGCCAGCAGCATACTAGCGGGAGGGCCGGAGTTCTTC. Its protein product is CASSILAGGPEFF.

This clone was found a few times. This chain links TRBV6-2 or TRBV6-3 with TRBJ1-5, with TRBD1 matching over 9 bases. Germline V gene lookup returns CDR1 MNHEY and CDR2 SVGEGT. This CDR3 comprises 13 residues. Trimming removed 4 bases from V and 9 bases from J; junction bases left unmatched: 4. The CDR3 here is CASSWTGATPQHF. CDR3 sequence (DNA): TGTGCCAGCAGTTGGACAGGGGCCACGCCCCAGCATTTT.